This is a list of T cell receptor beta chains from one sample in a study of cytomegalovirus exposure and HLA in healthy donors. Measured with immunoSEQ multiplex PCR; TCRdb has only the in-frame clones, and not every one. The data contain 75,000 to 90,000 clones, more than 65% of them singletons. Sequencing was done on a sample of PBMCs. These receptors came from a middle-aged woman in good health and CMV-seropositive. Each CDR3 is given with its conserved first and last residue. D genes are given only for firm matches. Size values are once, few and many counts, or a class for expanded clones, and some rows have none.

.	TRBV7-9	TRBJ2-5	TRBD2	CASSQRLAGVETQYF	TGTGCCAGCAGCCAAAGACTAGCGGGAGTTGAGACCCAGTACTTC
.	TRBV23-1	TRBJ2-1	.	CASSQPSGGYNEQFF	TGCGCCAGCAGTCAACCCTCAGGGGGGTATAATGAGCAGTTCTTC
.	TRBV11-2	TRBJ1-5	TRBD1	CASSSDRDNQPQHF	TGTGCCAGCAGCAGCGACAGGGACAATCAGCCCCAGCATTTT
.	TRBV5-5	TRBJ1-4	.	CASSFQSRTNEKLFF	TGTGCCAGCAGCTTCCAGTCCAGGACTAATGAAAAACTGTTTTTT
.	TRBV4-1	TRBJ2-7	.	CASSRTEGEAYEQYF	TGCGCCAGCAGCCGAACGGAAGGGGAAGCCTACGAGCAGTACTTC
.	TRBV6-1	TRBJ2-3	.	CASKPQRGDTQYF	TGTGCCAGCAAACCTCAAAGGGGAGATACGCAGTATTTT
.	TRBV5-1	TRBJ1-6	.	CASSLGGGAGNSPLHF	TGCGCCAGCAGCTTGGGGGGGGGCGCAGGCAATTCACCCCTCCACTTT
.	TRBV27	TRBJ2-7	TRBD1	CASTESSGTVHYEQYF	TGTGCCAGCACCGAATCTTCCGGGACAGTCCACTACGAGCAGTACTTC
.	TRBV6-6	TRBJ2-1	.	CASRPQGNEQFF	TGTGCCAGCCGGCCACAGGGAAATGAGCAGTTCTTC
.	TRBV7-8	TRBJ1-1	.	CASSLSGETNTEAFF	TGTGCCAGCAGCTTGTCGGGGGAGACTAACACTGAAGCTTTCTTT
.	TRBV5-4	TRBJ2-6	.	CASSLGERLAGANVLTF	TGTGCCAGCAGCTTGGGGGAGAGGTTGGCTGGGGCCAACGTCCTGACTTTC
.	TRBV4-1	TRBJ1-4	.	CASSQVGGEKLFF	TGCGCCAGCAGCCAAGTCGGGGGTGAAAAACTGTTTTTT
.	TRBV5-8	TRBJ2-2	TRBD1	CASSLQGVSGELFF	TGTGCCAGCAGTTTACAGGGGGTGTCCGGGGAGCTGTTTTTT
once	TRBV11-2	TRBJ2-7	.	CASSLGEREQYF	TGTGCCAGCAGCTTAGGTGAGAGGGAGCAGTACTTC
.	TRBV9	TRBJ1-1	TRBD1	CASSVGQGGLAFF	TGTGCCAGCAGCGTGGGACAGGGCGGGTTGGCTTTCTTT
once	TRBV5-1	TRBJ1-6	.	CASSSDPSGSPLHF	TGCGCCAGCAGCTCTGACCCCTCAGGTTCACCCCTCCACTTT
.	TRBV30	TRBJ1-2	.	CAWSAESGYTF	TGTGCCTGGAGTGCAGAATCTGGCTACACCTTC
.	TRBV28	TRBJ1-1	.	CASEGEVEAFF	TGTGCCTCAGAAGGGGAGGTTGAAGCTTTCTTT
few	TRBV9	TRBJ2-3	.	CASSRVGTDTQYF	TGTGCCAGCAGTCGAGTGGGCACAGATACGCAGTATTTT
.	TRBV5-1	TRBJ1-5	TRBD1	CASSLTGGSNQPQHF	TGCGCCAGCAGCTTAACAGGGGGCTCAAATCAGCCCCAGCATTTT
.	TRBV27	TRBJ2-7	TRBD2	CASSFSPGLAIYEQYF	TGTGCCAGCAGTTTCTCGCCGGGACTAGCAATTTACGAGCAGTACTTC
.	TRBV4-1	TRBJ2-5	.	CASSQGLADGTQYF	TGCGCCAGCAGCCAGGGACTCGCTGATGGGACCCAGTACTTC
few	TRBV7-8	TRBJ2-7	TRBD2	CASSFGASGTYEQYF	TGTGCCAGCAGCTTCGGGGCTAGCGGAACCTACGAGCAGTACTTC
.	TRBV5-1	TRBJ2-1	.	CASGALGEQFF	TGCGCCAGCGGCGCCCTAGGTGAGCAGTTCTTC
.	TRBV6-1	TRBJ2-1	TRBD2	CASSEAGGPYYNEQFF	TGTGCCAGCAGTGAAGCGGGAGGGCCCTATTACAATGAGCAGTTCTTC
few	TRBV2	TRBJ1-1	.	CASSVQERGTEAFF	TGTGCCAGCAGTGTCCAGGAGCGGGGCACTGAAGCTTTCTTT
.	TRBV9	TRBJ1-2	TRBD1	CASSVGTGNYGYTF	TGTGCCAGCAGCGTAGGGACAGGGAACTATGGCTACACCTTC
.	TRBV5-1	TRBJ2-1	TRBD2	CASSLGTSGSPDEQFF	TGCGCCAGCAGCTTAGGGACTAGCGGGAGTCCGGATGAGCAGTTCTTC
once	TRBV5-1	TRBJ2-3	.	CASSLRGAGADTQYF	TGCGCCAGCAGCCTTCGGGGGGCCGGGGCAGATACGCAGTATTTT
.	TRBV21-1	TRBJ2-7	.	CASSKVAGFSYEQYF	TGTGCCAGCAGCAAAGTGGCAGGGTTCTCCTACGAGCAGTACTTC
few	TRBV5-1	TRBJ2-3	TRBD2	CASSLYGTSGNTDTQYF	TGCGCCAGCAGCTTGTATGGGACTAGCGGGAACACAGATACGCAGTATTTT
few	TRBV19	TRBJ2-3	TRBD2	CASSLSGWGGNTQYF	TGTGCCAGTAGTCTATCGGGATGGGGGGGGAATACGCAGTATTTT
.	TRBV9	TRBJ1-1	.	CASSVDQGMTEAFF	TGTGCCAGCAGCGTAGACCAGGGGATGACTGAAGCTTTCTTT
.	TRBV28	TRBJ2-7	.	CASRYRTVSYEQYF	TGTGCCAGCAGATACCGGACAGTATCCTACGAGCAGTACTTC
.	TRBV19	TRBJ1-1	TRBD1	CASTQGQGNTEAFF	TGTGCCAGTACCCAAGGACAGGGGAACACTGAAGCTTTCTTT
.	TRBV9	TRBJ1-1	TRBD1	CASSGDRAEAFF	TGTGCCAGCAGCGGGGACAGGGCTGAAGCTTTCTTT
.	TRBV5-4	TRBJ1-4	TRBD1	CASSRDRGNEKLFF	TGTGCCAGCAGCCGGGACAGGGGAAATGAAAAACTGTTTTTT
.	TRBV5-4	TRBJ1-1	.	CASSGLIGAEAFF	TGTGCCAGCAGCGGTTTGATCGGGGCTGAAGCTTTCTTT
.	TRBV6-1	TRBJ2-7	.	CASSLLVSSYEQYF	TGTGCCAGCAGTCTTTTGGTTAGCTCCTACGAGCAGTACTTC
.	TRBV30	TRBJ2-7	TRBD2	CAWSGAGGSPYEQYF	TGTGCCTGGAGCGGAGCGGGAGGGTCCCCCTACGAGCAGTACTTC
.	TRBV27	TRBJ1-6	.	CASSLAQVYSPLHF	TGTGCCAGCAGTTTAGCACAGGTCTACTCACCCCTCCACTTT
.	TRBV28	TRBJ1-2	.	CASTQGLANYGYTF	TGTGCCAGCACCCAGGGGTTAGCTAACTATGGCTACACCTTC
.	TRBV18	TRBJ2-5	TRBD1	CASSPATGPQETQYF	TGTGCCAGCTCACCGGCGACAGGGCCGCAAGAGACCCAGTACTTC